This T cell receptor (beta chain) stems from a study of CD8 T cells in ankylosing spondylitis. Regarding the study as a whole: Under 10 highly homologous variants formed a TCR beta motif that appeared characteristic of ankylosing spondylitis blood. The study looked at matched synovial fluid samples from ankylosing spondylitis patients. Disease-linked clones were reported to be significantly enriched there. Some motif variants were previously reported in reactive arthritis synovial fluid and blood.

Germline values: CDR1 MNHEY, CDR2 SMNVEV (reference sequence). With 4 bases clipped from V and 5 bases from J, the junction kept 11 bases outside the gene matches. The CDR3 has 16 residues. This clonotype was seen a handful of times. Antigen unknown. Construction of TCR beta libraries was performed using quantitative 5'-RACE with molecular barcodes. TCRdb itself ran the 5' RACE reads through MiXCR, one entry per CDR3 protein. This sample yields more than 250,000 distinct CDR3 sequences, of which 8% are seen a single time; less than 15% belongs to the top ten. The genes are TRBV27 and TRBJ2-1; 7 bases line up with TRBD2. The TCR originated in a male donor with ankylosing spondylitis. Sequenced sample: blood, either unsorted or a sorted T cell fraction (not recorded which). The CDR3 DNA reads TGTGCCAGCAGTTCGCCTTGGGCTAGCGGCAACAATGAGCAGTTCTTC. This gives the protein CASSSPWASGNNEQFF.